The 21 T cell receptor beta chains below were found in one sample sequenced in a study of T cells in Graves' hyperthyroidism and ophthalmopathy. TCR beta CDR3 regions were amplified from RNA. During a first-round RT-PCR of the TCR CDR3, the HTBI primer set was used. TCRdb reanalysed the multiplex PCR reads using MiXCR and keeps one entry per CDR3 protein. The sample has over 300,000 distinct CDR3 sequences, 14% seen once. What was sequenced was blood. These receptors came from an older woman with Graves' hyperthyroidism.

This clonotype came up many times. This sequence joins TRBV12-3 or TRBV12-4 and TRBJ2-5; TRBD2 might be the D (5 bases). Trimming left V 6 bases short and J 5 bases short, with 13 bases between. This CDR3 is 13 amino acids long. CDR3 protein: CASSGLDYETQYF. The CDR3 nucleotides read TGTGCCAGCAGCGGACTCGATTACGAGACCCAGTACTTC.

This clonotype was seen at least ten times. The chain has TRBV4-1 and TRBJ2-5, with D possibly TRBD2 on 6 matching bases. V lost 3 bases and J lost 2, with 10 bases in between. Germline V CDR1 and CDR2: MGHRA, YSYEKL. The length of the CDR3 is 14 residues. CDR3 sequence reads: CASSQEGAQETQYF. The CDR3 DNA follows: TGCGCCAGCAGCCAGGAGGGCGCTCAAGAGACCCAGTACTTC.

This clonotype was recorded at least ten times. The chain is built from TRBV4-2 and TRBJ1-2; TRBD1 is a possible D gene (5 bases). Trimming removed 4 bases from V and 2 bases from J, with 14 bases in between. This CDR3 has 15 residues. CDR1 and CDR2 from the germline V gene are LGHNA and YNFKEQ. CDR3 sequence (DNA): TGTGCCAGCAGCCGCCATCGGGACCGAAACTATGGCTACACCTTC. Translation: CASSRHRDRNYGYTF.

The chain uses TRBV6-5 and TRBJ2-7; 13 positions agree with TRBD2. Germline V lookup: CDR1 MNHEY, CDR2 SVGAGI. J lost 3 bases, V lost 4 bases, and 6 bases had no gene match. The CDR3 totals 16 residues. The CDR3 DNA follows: TGTGCCAGCAGTTCCGGGACTAGCGGGAAGATCTACGAGCAGTACTTC. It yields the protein CASSSGTSGKIYEQYF.

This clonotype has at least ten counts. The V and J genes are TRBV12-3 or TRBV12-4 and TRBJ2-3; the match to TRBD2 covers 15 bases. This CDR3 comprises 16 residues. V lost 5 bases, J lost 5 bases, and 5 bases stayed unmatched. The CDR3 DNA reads TGTGCCAGCAGTCCGGGACTAGCGGGAGGTAAAGATACGCAGTATTTT. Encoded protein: CASSPGLAGGKDTQYF.

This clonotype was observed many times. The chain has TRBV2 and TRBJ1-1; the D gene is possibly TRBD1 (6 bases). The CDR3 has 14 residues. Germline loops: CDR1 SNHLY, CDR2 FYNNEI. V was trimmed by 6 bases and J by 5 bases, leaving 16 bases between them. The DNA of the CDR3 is TGTGCCAGCAGAGACCCGAGGGGGGTGACTGAAGCTTTCTTT. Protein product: CASRDPRGVTEAFF. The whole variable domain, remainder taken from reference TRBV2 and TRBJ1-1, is EPEVTQTPSHQVTQMGQEVILRCVPISNHLYFYWYRQILGQKVEFLVSFYNNEISEKSEIFDDQFSVERPDGSNFTLKIRSTKLEDSAMYFCASRDPRGVTEAFFGQGTRLTVV.

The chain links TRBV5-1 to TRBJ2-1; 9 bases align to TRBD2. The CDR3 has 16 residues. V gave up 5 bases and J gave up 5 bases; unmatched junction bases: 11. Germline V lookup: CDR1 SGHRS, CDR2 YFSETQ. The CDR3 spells CASRPLMSSGNNEQFF. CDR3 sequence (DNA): TGCGCCAGCAGACCCCTGATGTCTAGCGGGAACAATGAGCAGTTCTTC.

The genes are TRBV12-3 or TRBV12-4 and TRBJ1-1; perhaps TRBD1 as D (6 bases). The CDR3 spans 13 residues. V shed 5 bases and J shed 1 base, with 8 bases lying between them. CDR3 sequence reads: CASSTGTNTEAFF. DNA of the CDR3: TGTGCCAGCAGTACAGGGACGAACACTGAAGCTTTCTTT.

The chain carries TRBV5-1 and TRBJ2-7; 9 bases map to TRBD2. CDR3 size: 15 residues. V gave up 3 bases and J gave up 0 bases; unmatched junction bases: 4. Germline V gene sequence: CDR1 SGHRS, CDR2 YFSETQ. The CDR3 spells CASSSAGGISYEQYF. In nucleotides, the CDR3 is TGCGCCAGCAGCTCAGCGGGAGGCATCTCCTACGAGCAGTACTTC.

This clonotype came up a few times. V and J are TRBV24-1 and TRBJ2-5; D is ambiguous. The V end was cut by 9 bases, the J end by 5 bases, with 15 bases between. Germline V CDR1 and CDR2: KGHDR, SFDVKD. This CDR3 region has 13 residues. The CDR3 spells CATANSPGETQYF. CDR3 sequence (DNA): TGTGCCACCGCAAACTCACCTGGGGAGACCCAGTACTTC.

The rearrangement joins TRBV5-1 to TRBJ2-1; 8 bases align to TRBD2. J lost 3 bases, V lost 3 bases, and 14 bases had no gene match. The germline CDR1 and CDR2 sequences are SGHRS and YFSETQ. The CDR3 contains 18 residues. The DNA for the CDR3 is TGCGCCAGCAGCTCCCGGGGGGGGAGGGCCAGGGACTACAATGAGCAGTTCTTC. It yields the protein CASSSRGGRARDYNEQFF.

CDR3 amino acids: CASSRTGAQHF. CDR3 bases: TGTGCCAGCAGCCGGACAGGGGCCCAGCATTTT. The chain employs TRBV28 and TRBJ1-5, with 9 bases that match TRBD1. The CDR3 spans 11 residues. The germline V gene encodes CDR1 MDHEN and CDR2 SYDVKM. V was pared by 6 bases and J by 11 bases, with 2 bases of the junction left unmatched.

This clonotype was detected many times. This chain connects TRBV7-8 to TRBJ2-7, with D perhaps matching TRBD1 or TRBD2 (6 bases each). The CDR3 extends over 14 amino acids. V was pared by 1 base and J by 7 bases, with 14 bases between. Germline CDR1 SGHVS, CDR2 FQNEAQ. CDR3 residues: CASSLGPGAREQYF. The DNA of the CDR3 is TGTGCCAGCAGCTTAGGTCCGGGGGCGAGGGAGCAGTACTTC.

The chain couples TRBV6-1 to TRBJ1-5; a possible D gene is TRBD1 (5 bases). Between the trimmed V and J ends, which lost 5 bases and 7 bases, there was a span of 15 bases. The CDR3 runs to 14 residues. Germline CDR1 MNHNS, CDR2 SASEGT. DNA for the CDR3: TGTGCCAGCAGTACCGCAGGGAATAGGCAGCCCCAGCATTTT. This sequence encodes CASSTAGNRQPQHF.

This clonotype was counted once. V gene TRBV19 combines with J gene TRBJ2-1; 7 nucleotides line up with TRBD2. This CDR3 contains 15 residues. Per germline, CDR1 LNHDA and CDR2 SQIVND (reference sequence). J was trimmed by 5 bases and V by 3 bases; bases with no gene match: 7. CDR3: CASSMGGRPNNEQFF. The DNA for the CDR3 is TGTGCCAGTAGTATGGGAGGGAGGCCAAACAATGAGCAGTTCTTC.

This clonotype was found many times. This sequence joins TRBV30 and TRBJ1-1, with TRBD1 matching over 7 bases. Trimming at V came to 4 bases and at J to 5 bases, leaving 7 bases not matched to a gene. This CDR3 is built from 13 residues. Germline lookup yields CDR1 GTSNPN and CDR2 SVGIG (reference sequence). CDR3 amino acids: CAWTNQGETEAFF. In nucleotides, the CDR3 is TGTGCCTGGACCAACCAGGGGGAGACTGAAGCTTTCTTT.

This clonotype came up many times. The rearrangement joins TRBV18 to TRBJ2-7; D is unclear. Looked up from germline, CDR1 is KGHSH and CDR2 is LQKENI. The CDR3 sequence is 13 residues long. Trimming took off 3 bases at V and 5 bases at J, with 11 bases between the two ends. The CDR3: CASSPGSDHEQYF. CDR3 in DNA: TGTGCCAGCTCACCGGGCAGTGACCACGAGCAGTACTTC.

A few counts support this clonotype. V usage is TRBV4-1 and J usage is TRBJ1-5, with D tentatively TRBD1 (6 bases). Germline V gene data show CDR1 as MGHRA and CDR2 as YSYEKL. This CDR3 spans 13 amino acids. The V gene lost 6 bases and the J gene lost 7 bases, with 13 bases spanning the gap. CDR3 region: CASSIGGTQPQHF. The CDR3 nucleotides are TGCGCCAGCAGTATCGGGGGCACCCAGCCCCAGCATTTT.

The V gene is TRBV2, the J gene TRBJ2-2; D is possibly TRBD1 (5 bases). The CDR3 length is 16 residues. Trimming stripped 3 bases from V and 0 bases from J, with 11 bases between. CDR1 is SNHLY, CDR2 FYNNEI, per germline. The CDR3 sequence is CASSEQGNANTGELFF. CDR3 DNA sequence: TGTGCCAGCAGTGAGCAGGGAAATGCGAACACCGGGGAGCTGTTTTTT. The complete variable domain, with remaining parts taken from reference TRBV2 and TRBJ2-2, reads EPEVTQTPSHQVTQMGQEVILRCVPISNHLYFYWYRQILGQKVEFLVSFYNNEISEKSEIFDDQFSVERPDGSNFTLKIRSTKLEDSAMYFCASSEQGNANTGELFFGEGSRLTVL.

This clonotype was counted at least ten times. The CDR3 region has the DNA TGTGCCAGCAGTCCGCGGGAGGCCCAAGGCATTCAGTACTTC. Encoded protein: CASSPREAQGIQYF. This chain joins TRBV12-3 or TRBV12-4 and TRBJ2-4; 8 bases fit TRBD2. Trimming removed 5 bases from V and 9 bases from J; junction bases left unmatched: 9. The CDR3 is 14 residues long.

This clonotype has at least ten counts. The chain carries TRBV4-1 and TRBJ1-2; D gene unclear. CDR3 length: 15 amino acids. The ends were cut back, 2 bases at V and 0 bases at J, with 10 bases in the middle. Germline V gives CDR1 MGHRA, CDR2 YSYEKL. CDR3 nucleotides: TGCGCCAGCAGCCAACCCCGATTAGCTAACTATGGCTACACCTTC. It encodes CASSQPRLANYGYTF.